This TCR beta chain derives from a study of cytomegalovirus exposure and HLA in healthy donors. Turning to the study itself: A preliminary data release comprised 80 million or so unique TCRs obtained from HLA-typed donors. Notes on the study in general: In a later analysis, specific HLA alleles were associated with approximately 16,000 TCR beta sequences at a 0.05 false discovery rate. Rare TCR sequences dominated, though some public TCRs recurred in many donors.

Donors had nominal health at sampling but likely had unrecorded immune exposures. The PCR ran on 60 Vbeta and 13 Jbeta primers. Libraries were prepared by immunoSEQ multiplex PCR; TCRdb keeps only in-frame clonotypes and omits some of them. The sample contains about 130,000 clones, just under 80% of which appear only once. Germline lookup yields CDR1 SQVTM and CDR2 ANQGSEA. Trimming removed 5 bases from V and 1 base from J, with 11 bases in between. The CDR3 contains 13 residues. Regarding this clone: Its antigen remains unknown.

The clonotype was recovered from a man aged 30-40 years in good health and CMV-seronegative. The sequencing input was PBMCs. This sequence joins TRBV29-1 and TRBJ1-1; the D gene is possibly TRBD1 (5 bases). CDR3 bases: TGCAGCGTTTTTAAGGGGCGGAACACTGAAGCTTTCTTT. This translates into CSVFKGRNTEAFF.